The rows below give T cell receptor beta chains drawn from one sample of a study of glioma-infiltrating T cells. TCRdb reprocessed the multiplex PCR reads with MiXCR, giving one entry per CDR3 protein. This sample yields a few hundred thousand distinct CDR3 sequences, of which approximately 42% are seen a single time; around 12% belongs to the top ten. Material: glioma tissue, nonneoplastic brain tissue, or PBMCs (not recorded which). Source of these receptors: a human donor with low-grade glioma or glioblastoma, undergoing nonglioma brain surgery, or in good health (not recorded which). Each CDR3 is given with its conserved first and last residue. Each record gives: D gene, V gene, clone size, J gene, CDR3 protein, CDR3 DNA. A D gene is named only where the DNA matches it firmly. Clone size appears in some rows only: once, few, many, or a class for an expanded clone.

d_gene: .
v_gene: TRBV7-2
abundance: .
j_gene: TRBJ2-3
CDR3aa: CASSFPSESTDTQYF
CDR3nt: TGTGCCAGCAGCTTTCCTAGCGAGAGCACAGATACGCAGTATTTT

d_gene: TRBD1
v_gene: TRBV6-1
abundance: few
j_gene: TRBJ2-3
CDR3aa: CASRQGEGADTQYF
CDR3nt: TGTGCCAGCCGACAGGGTGAGGGGGCAGATACGCAGTATTTT

d_gene: TRBD1
v_gene: TRBV12-3/TRBV12-4
abundance: .
j_gene: TRBJ1-1
CDR3aa: CASSLGTGGNSEAFF
CDR3nt: TGTGCCAGCAGTTTAGGGACAGGGGGAAACTCTGAAGCTTTCTTT

d_gene: TRBD2
v_gene: TRBV2
abundance: .
j_gene: TRBJ2-5
CDR3aa: CASSTGTSQETQYF
CDR3nt: TGTGCCAGCAGTACCGGGACTAGCCAAGAGACCCAGTACTTC

d_gene: .
v_gene: TRBV4-1
abundance: .
j_gene: TRBJ1-2
CDR3aa: CASSHPRNYGYNF
CDR3nt: TGCGCCAGCAGCCACCCCAGGAACTATGGCTACAACTTC

d_gene: .
v_gene: TRBV4-1
abundance: .
j_gene: TRBJ2-2
CDR3aa: CASSRDGGAVNAGELFF
CDR3nt: TGCGCCAGCAGCCGAGATGGCGGAGCGGTGAACGCCGGGGAGCTGTTTTTT

d_gene: TRBD2
v_gene: TRBV12-3/TRBV12-4
abundance: many
j_gene: TRBJ2-1
CDR3aa: CASSLGSGRADNEQFF
CDR3nt: TGTGCCAGCAGTTTAGGAAGCGGGAGGGCGGACAATGAGCAGTTCTTC

d_gene: TRBD2
v_gene: TRBV20-1
abundance: few
j_gene: TRBJ2-7
CDR3aa: CSARDLRLAYDEQYF
CDR3nt: TGCAGTGCTAGAGACCTTAGACTAGCCTACGACGAGCAGTACTTC

d_gene: .
v_gene: TRBV3-1
abundance: .
j_gene: TRBJ2-1
CDR3aa: CASSQGAYNEQFF
CDR3nt: TGTGCCAGCAGCCAGGGGGCGTACAATGAGCAGTTCTTC

d_gene: .
v_gene: TRBV2
abundance: few
j_gene: TRBJ2-4
CDR3aa: CASSNFQRNIQYF
CDR3nt: TGTGCCAGCAGTAACTTCCAAAGAAACATTCAGTACTTC

d_gene: .
v_gene: TRBV12-3/TRBV12-4
abundance: few
j_gene: TRBJ1-5
CDR3aa: CASRNNRENYQYSNQPQHF
CDR3nt: TGTGCCAGCAGAAACAACAGGGAGAATTACCAATATAGCAATCAGCCCCAGCATTTT